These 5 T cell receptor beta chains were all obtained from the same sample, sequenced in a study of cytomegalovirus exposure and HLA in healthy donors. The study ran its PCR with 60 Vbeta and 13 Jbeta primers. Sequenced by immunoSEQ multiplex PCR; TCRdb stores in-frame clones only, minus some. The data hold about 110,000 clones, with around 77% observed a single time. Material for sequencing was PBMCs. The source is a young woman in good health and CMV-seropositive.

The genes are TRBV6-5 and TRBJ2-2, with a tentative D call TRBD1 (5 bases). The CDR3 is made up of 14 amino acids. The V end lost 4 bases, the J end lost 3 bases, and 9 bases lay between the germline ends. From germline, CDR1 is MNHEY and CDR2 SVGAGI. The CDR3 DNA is TGTGCCAGCAGTTTACAGGTTTACACCGGGGAGCTGTTTTTT. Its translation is CASSLQVYTGELFF.

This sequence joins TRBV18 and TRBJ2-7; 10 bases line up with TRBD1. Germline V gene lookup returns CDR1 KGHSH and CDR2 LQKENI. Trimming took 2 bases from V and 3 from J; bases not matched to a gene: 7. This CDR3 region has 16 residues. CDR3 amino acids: CASSPGAGTGDYEQYF. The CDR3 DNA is TGTGCCAGCTCACCAGGGGCCGGGACAGGGGACTACGAGCAGTACTTC.

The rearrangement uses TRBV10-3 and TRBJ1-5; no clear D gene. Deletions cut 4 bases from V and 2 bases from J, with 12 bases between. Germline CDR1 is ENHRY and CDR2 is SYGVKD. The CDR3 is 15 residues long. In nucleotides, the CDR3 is TGTGCCATCAGTGGAGGAGGAGTGGGCAATCAGCCCCAGCATTTT. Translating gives CAISGGGVGNQPQHF.

The CDR3 DNA follows: TGTGCCAGTAGTATAGCCGGGGGGCGGGTGGAGGAGCAGTTCTTC. Amino acid sequence: CASSIAGGRVEEQFF. The rearrangement joins TRBV19 to TRBJ2-1, with a weak D call TRBD2 (7 bases). The CDR3 has 15 residues. Germline V gene lookup returns CDR1 LNHDA and CDR2 SQIVND (reference sequence). Trimming removed 1 base from V and 10 bases from J, with 17 bases in between.

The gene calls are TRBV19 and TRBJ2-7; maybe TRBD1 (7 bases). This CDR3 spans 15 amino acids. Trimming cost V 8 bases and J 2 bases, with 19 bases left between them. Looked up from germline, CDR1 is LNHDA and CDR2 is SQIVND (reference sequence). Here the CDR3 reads CASANPGDRPYEQYF. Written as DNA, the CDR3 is TGTGCCAGTGCTAATCCGGGGGACAGACCCTACGAGCAGTACTTC.